The subject of this entry is one T cell receptor (beta chain). Its antigen is not known. These data are taken from a study of Ad26.COV2.S vaccination and SARS-CoV-2 variants. The overall study: Participant was drawn from the COV1001 Ad26.COV2.S trial arm.

Assay used: immunoSEQ multiplex PCR; TCRdb lists only in-frame clones, some missing. The sample has under 250,000 clones, roughly 87% seen once. Study findings and constraints: Recipients given vaccine exceeded placebo recipients in spike-specific TCR breadth.

This CDR3 spans 12 amino acids. Deletions cut 5 bases from V and 7 bases from J, with 10 bases between. Germline assignment: CDR1 SGHTA and CDR2 FQGNSA. Treatment defined: about 20 received Ad26.COV2.S at low or high dose, single or two shots; several received placebo; per-sample allocation not given. Sampling was done on day 63 after the first vaccine or placebo injection. Sequences were derived from peripheral blood, sampled in a trial of Ad26.COV2.S vaccine versus placebo. The chain recombines TRBV7-2 with TRBJ2-3; D remains unclear. The TCR originated in a person between 18 and 65 years old who received the Ad26.COV2.S COVID-19 vaccine or a placebo. CDR3 bases: TGTGCCAGCAGCCCAACGGTGCATACGCAGTATTTT. Amino acid sequence: CASSPTVHTQYF.